Shown below are 10 T cell receptor beta chains from a single sample sequenced in a study of T cell responses to AZD1222 COVID-19 vaccine. Assay used: immunoSEQ multiplex PCR; TCRdb lists only in-frame clones, some missing. The table lists approximately 110,000 clones, about 85% of them singletons. The sample in question was peripheral blood, obtained 28 days after the second AZD1222 dose. Receptors were obtained from an adult who received the AZD1222 COVID-19 vaccine.

The chain couples TRBV3-1 (or the pseudogene TRBV3-2) to TRBJ2-2, with D unclear. The V and J ends lost 5 bases and 3 bases respectively, with 7 bases between them. The CDR3 runs 13 residues. CDR1 is LGHDT and CDR2 is YNNKEL in the germline V gene (reference sequence). The CDR3 nucleotides are TGTGCCAGCAGCACATGGGACACCGGGGAGCTGTTTTTT. Translation: CASSTWDTGELFF.

The rearrangement joins TRBV10-3 to TRBJ1-2; 8 bases fit TRBD1. CDR1 and CDR2 (germline): ENHRY, SYGVKD. The CDR3 sequence is 14 residues long. Trimming cost V 6 bases and J 4 bases; bases outside gene matches: 7. The CDR3 nucleotides are TGTGCCATCAGGGGACAGGTACAGAGCTATGGCTACACCTTC. Its translation is CAIRGQVQSYGYTF.

The chain recombines TRBV19 with TRBJ2-1, with a possible D match to TRBD2 (5 bases). Trimming removed 1 base at V and 0 bases at J, with 13 bases between. CDR1 LNHDA and CDR2 SQIVND come from the germline V gene (reference sequence). The CDR3 consists of 17 residues. CDR3 residues: CASSIGGQPFSYNEQFF. DNA for the CDR3: TGTGCCAGTAGTATAGGAGGGCAGCCATTCTCCTACAATGAGCAGTTCTTC.

The chain links TRBV4-1 to TRBJ1-3; D possibly corresponds to TRBD1 (5 bases). CDR3 size: 18 residues. CDR1 and CDR2 from the germline V gene are MGHRA and YSYEKL. Between the trimmed V and J ends, which lost 1 base and 4 bases, there was a span of 20 bases. The CDR3 coding sequence is TGCGCCAGCAGCCAAGCCCCTGGGGGTACAATAACCGGAAACACCATATATTTT. Residues: CASSQAPGGTITGNTIYF.

The chain has TRBV5-6 and TRBJ1-4; D is unclear. V lost 5 bases and J 0 bases, leaving 11 bases between the germline ends. The length of the CDR3 is 15 residues. The germline V gene has CDR1 SGHDT and CDR2 YYEEEE. The CDR3 protein is CASRHRLATNEKLFF. The CDR3, as DNA: TGTGCCAGCAGGCACAGACTCGCAACTAATGAAAAACTGTTTTTT. Full variable domain (missing parts from reference TRBV5-6 and TRBJ1-4): DAGVTQSPTHLIKTRGQQVTLRCSPKSGHDTVSWYQQALGQGPQFIFQYYEEEERQRGNFPDRFSGHQFPNYSSELNVNALLLGDSALYLCASRHRLATNEKLFFGSGTQLSVL.

The rearrangement joins TRBV4-1 to TRBJ2-3, with a tentative D call TRBD1 (5 bases). The CDR3 covers 17 residues. The germline gives CDR1 MGHRA, CDR2 YSYEKL. The germline V and J ends were trimmed by 0 bases and 1 base, with 14 bases remaining between them. CDR3 DNA sequence: TGCGCCAGCAGCCAAGATTGGAAGGGGTTAGGCACAGATACGCAGTATTTT. Its translation is CASSQDWKGLGTDTQYF.

V and J are TRBV28 and TRBJ2-1, with 10 positions matching TRBD2. From germline, CDR1 is MDHEN and CDR2 SYDVKM. This CDR3 region has 16 residues. V lost 2 bases and J lost 3; bases outside the gene matches: 4. The CDR3: CASSLPGLAVYNEQFF. The CDR3 coding sequence is TGTGCCAGCAGTTTACCCGGACTAGCGGTCTACAATGAGCAGTTCTTC.

The chain uses TRBV2 and TRBJ1-2; 7 bases fit TRBD1. Unmatched junction bases numbered 9, after V lost 4 bases and J lost 4 bases. This CDR3 comprises 15 residues. Germline-derived CDR1 and CDR2 are SNHLY and FYNNEI. CDR3 region: CASSAKGGATYGYTF. In DNA form, the CDR3 reads TGTGCCAGCAGTGCAAAAGGGGGCGCTACCTATGGCTACACCTTC.

The rearrangement links TRBV5-1 to TRBJ2-5; 9 bases line up with TRBD1. J was trimmed by 1 base and V by 4 bases; bases with no gene match: 8. This CDR3 is built from 16 residues. Germline V gene data show CDR1 as SGHRS and CDR2 as YFSETQ. The CDR3 bases are TGCGCCAGCAGCCTAGGATCGACAGGGGGCCAAGAGACCCAGTACTTC. Translated, it gives CASSLGSTGGQETQYF.

This chain connects TRBV30 to TRBJ1-1; TRBD1 agrees at 8 bases. This CDR3 contains 13 residues. Germline-derived CDR1 and CDR2 are GTSNPN and SVGIG (reference sequence). V gave up 2 bases and J gave up 4 bases; unmatched junction bases: 3. CDR3 nucleotide sequence: TGTGCCTGGAGTCAGGGGGCTGTCACTGAAGCTTTCTTT. This sequence encodes CAWSQGAVTEAFF.